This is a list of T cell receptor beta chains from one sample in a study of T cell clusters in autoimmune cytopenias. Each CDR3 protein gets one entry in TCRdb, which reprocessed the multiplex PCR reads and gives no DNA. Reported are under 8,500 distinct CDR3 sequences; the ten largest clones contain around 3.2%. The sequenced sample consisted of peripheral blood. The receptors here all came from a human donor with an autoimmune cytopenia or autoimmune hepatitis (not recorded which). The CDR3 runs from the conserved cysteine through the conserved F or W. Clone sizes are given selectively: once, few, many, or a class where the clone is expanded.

CASSSFAGVMTYEQYF | TRBJ2-7 | TRBV5-1 | NA
CSATDRASGNTIYF | TRBJ1-3 | TRBV20-1 | NA
CASSSKAGQNTGELFF | TRBJ2-2 | TRBV5-4 | medium-sized
CASRANGGYQETQYF | TRBJ2-5 | TRBV19 | medium-sized
CAWSVREKTYEQYF | TRBJ2-7 | TRBV30 | NA
CASRTGTGPLSSYNEQFF | TRBJ2-1 | TRBV5-6 | medium-sized
CASSYRNPGRRGYTF | TRBJ1-2 | TRBV6-1 | NA
CASDDRINSNQPQHF | TRBJ1-5 | TRBV19 | medium-sized
CASSYSAGLRGNTIYF | TRBJ1-3 | TRBV6-5 | NA
CSARATPGPTQYF | TRBJ2-5 | TRBV20-1 | NA
CASRVGTAHTGELFF | TRBJ2-2 | TRBV5-1 | medium-sized
CAWSVSSGGTDTQYF | TRBJ2-3 | TRBV30 | medium-sized
CSARVIGNTGELFF | TRBJ2-2 | TRBV20-1 | NA
CASSRTLLGGYTF | TRBJ1-2 | TRBV13 | NA
CASSLQGASPLHF | TRBJ1-6 | TRBV7-2 | medium-sized
CASSLAGHTYNEQFF | TRBJ2-1 | TRBV13 | NA